This TCR beta chain was identified during a study of blood T cell repertoires in COVID-19. Study summary: Spain, Italy and the United States supplied samples that represented acute and convalescent COVID-19. T cells, B-cell-depleted T cells, or PBMCs provided the cDNA or gDNA that served as material.

How the authors handled the data: By means of reference gene primer amplification, nucleated cell counts were estimated. Clones were sequenced by immunoSEQ multiplex PCR, and TCRdb holds only the in-frame ones, with some missing. V, J and clone size are those of that table, while D and trimming were read from the DNA. The sample holds roughly 300,000 clones, 86% seen once. The length of the CDR3 is 16 residues. The V gene's germline CDR1 is SGHAT and CDR2 FQNNGV. Trimming cost V 3 bases and J 6 bases; bases outside gene matches: 6. The sample comprised peripheral blood. The chain links TRBV11-2 to TRBJ2-1; 12 nucleotides agree with TRBD2. This TCR was sampled from a woman in her forties or fifties with acute or convalescent COVID-19. CDR3 DNA sequence: TGTGCCAGCAGCTTGCTAGCGGGAGGGCCCCCCAATGAGCAGTTCTTC. This encodes CASSLLAGGPPNEQFF. Looking up the rest from reference TRBV11-2 and TRBJ2-1 gives the full variable domain: EAGVAQSPRYKIIEKRQSVAFWCNPISGHATLYWYQQILGQGPKLLIQFQNNGVVDDSQLPKDRFSAERLKGVDSTLKIQPAKLEDSAVYLCASSLLAGGPPNEQFFGPGTRLTVL.